This T cell receptor beta chain was sequenced in a study of response to subunit inactivated influenza vaccine. TCRdb reprocessed the RT-PCR reads via MiXCR and lists one record per CDR3 protein. The sample gives almost 250,000 distinct CDR3 sequences, 12% of which show up once; over 6.5% is in the top ten. The material was non-naive T cells sorted from PBMCs, obtained less than 15 days before vaccination. This receptor was obtained from a man aged 50 to 60 who received an inactivated influenza vaccine.

The CDR3 DNA reads TGTGCCAGCAGCTTTGGACTAAGGGAGCAACTGTTTTTT. Its translation is CASSFGLREQLFF. The rearrangement uses TRBV7-8 and TRBJ1-4; D not resolved. V was clipped by 3 bases and J by 12 bases, with 14 bases between them. CDR3 length equals 13 residues. Germline assignment: CDR1 SGHVS and CDR2 FQNEAQ.